This entry describes one T cell receptor (beta chain). This sample was taken from a study of shared T cell receptors in the human thymus. The CDR3 length is 16 residues. The germline gives CDR1 MGHRA, CDR2 YSYEKL. V lost 1 base and J lost 2, with 15 bases in between. Clones were read by immunoSEQ multiplex PCR, and TCRdb kept only the in-frame ones, dropping some. The table has roughly 660,000 clones, roughly 90% seen once. These same data were also listed under a study on human thymus T cells. As that study records: The people who donated were healthy Finnish babies having corrective surgery for congenital heart defects.

Material: thymocytes. V gene TRBV4-1 combines with J gene TRBJ2-7, with D perhaps matching TRBD1 (5 bases). The sequence came from a boy under two years old with a congenital heart defect. In DNA form, the CDR3 reads TGCGCCAGCAGCCAAGTCAAAGGGGCCAGCCCCTACGAGCAGTACTTC. Protein product: CASSQVKGASPYEQYF.